A single T cell receptor beta chain is shown here with its context. This sample was included in a study of cytomegalovirus exposure and HLA in healthy donors. Primers: 60 Vbeta forward and 13 Jbeta reverse. TCRdb's copy holds only in-frame clones and misses some; the assay was immunoSEQ multiplex PCR. The repertoire consists of some 180,000 clones, with around 73% occurring once and the leading ten covering 4.5% to 5.5%. Germline loops: CDR1 SNHLY, CDR2 FYNNEI. Between the trimmed V and J ends, which lost 5 bases and 8 bases, there was a span of 15 bases. This CDR3 comprises 14 residues. This chain joins TRBV2 and TRBJ1-4, with D unclear. The TCR was taken from a young woman in good health and CMV-seropositive. The specimen was PBMCs. Here the CDR3 DNA reads TGTGCCAGCAGTTTGGATCGGGTGATCGAAAAACTGTTTTTT. Encoded protein: CASSLDRVIEKLFF.